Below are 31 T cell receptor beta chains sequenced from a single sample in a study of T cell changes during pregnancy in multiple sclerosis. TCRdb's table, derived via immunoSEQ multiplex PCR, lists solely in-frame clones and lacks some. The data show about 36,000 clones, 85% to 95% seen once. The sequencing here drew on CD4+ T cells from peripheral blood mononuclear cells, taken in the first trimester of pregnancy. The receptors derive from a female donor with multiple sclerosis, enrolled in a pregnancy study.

CDR3 DNA sequence: TGTGCCAGCTCACGCGGTAGGAACACTGAAGCTTTCTTT. Protein product: CASSRGRNTEAFF. The chain carries TRBV18 and TRBJ1-1, with no clear D. Trimming removed 4 bases from V and 1 base from J, with 7 bases in between. Germline assignment: CDR1 KGHSH and CDR2 LQKENI. The CDR3 loop spans 13 amino acids.

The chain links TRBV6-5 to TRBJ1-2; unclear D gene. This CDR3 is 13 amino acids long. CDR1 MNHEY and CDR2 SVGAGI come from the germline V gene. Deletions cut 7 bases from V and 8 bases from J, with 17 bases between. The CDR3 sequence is CASTPGRVRGYTF. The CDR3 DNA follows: TGTGCCAGCACCCCGGGAAGGGTGAGGGGCTACACCTTC.

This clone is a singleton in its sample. The DNA of the CDR3 is TGTGCCAGCAGCCCGGGACAGGGCCCACACTATGGCTACACCTTC. Its translation: CASSPGQGPHYGYTF. This chain joins TRBV7-9 and TRBJ1-2, with 9 bases aligning to TRBD1. Trimming removed 5 bases from V and 3 bases from J; junction bases left unmatched: 7. CDR1 is SEHNR and CDR2 is FQNEAQ in the germline V gene (reference sequence). The CDR3 is 15 residues long. Full variable domain (rest looked up from reference TRBV7-9 and TRBJ1-2): DTGVSQNPRHKITKRGQNVTFRCDPISEHNRLYWYRQTLGQGPEFLTYFQNEAQLEKSRLLSDRFSAERPKGSFSTLEIQRTEQGDSAMYLCASSPGQGPHYGYTFGSGTRLTVV.

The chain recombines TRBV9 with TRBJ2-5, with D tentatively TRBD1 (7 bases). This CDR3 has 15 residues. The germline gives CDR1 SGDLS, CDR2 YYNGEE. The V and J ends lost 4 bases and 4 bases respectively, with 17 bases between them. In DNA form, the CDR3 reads TGTGCCAGCAGCTCAGGGGGAGGATTTGGAGAGACCCAGTACTTC. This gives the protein CASSSGGGFGETQYF.

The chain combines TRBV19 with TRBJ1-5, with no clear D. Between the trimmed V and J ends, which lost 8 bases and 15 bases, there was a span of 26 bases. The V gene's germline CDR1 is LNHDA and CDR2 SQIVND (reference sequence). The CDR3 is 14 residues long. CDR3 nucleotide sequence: TGTGCCAGTTCTCAACAAAGATCTCCTAGCAAATGGCATTTT. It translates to CASSQQRSPSKWHF.

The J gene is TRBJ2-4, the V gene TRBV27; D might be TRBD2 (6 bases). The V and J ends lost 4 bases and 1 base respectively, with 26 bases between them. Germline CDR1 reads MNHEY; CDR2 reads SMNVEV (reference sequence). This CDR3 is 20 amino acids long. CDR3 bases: TGTGCCAGCAGTTATCTAGGAGGGAGCTTCGCATGGGGGGCCAAAAACATTCAGTACTTC. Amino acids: CASSYLGGSFAWGAKNIQYF.

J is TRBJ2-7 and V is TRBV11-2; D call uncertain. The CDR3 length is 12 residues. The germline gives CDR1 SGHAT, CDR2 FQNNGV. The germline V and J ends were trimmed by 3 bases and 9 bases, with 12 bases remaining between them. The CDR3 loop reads CASSLGGDGQYF. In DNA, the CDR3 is TGTGCCAGCAGCTTGGGTGGAGATGGGCAGTACTTC.

CDR3 residues: CASSQNLGGTEAFF. Here the CDR3 DNA reads TGCGCCAGCAGCCAGAACTTGGGGGGCACTGAAGCTTTCTTT. The V call is TRBV5-1, the J call TRBJ1-1; a possible D gene is TRBD1 (5 bases). Per germline, CDR1 SGHRS and CDR2 YFSETQ. V shed 4 bases and J shed 4 bases, with 14 bases lying between them. The CDR3 is made up of 14 amino acids.

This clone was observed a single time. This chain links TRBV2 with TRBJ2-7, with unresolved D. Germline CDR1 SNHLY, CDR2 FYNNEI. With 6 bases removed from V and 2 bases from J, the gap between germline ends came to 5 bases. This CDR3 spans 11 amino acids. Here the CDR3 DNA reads TGTGCCAGCAGGATAGCCTACGAGCAGTACTTC. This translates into CASRIAYEQYF. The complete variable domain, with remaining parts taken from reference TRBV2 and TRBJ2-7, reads EPEVTQTPSHQVTQMGQEVILRCVPISNHLYFYWYRQILGQKVEFLVSFYNNEISEKSEIFDDQFSVERPDGSNFTLKIRSTKLEDSAMYFCASRIAYEQYFGPGTRLTVT.

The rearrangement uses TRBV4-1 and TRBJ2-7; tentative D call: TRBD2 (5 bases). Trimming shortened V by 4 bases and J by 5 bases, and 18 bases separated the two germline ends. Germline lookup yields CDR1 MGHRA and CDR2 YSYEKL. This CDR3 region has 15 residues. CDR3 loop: CASSPRGHLYDEQYF. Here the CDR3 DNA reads TGCGCCAGCAGCCCCCGGGGTCACTTATACGACGAGCAGTACTTC.

In nucleotides, the CDR3 is TGTGCCAGCAGCTTAAAAGCGGGAGGCTCTGGCCACGAGCAGTACTTC. Amino acids: CASSLKAGGSGHEQYF. The rearrangement uses TRBV7-6 and TRBJ2-7; 9 bases fit TRBD2. V was pared by 2 bases and J by 5 bases, with 10 bases of the junction left unmatched. CDR3 size: 16 residues. Germline-derived CDR1 and CDR2 are SGHVS and FNYEAQ.

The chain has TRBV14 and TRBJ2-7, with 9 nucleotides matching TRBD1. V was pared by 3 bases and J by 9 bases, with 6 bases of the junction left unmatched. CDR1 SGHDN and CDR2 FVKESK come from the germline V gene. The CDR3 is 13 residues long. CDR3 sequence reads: CASSQRTGGAQYF. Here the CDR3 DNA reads TGTGCCAGCAGCCAGCGCACAGGGGGCGCGCAGTACTTC.

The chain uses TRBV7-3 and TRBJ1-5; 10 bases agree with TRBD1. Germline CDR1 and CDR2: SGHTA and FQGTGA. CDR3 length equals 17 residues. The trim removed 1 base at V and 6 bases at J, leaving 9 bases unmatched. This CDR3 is CASSLSRDRGIGQPQHF. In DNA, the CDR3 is TGTGCCAGCAGCTTAAGTAGGGACAGGGGAATAGGTCAGCCCCAGCATTTT. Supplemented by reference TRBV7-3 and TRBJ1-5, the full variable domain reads GAGVSQTPSNKVTEKGKYVELRCDPISGHTALYWYRQSLGQGPEFLIYFQGTGAADDSGLPNDRFFAVRPEGSVSTLKIQRTERGDSAVYLCASSLSRDRGIGQPQHFGDGTRLSIL.

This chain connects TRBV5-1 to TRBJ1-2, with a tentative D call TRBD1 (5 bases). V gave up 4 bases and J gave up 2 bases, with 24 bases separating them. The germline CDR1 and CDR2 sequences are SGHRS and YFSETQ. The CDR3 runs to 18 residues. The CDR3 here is CASSPTQRPSGLNYGYTF. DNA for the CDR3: TGCGCCAGCAGCCCAACCCAGCGGCCGTCGGGACTGAACTATGGCTACACCTTC.

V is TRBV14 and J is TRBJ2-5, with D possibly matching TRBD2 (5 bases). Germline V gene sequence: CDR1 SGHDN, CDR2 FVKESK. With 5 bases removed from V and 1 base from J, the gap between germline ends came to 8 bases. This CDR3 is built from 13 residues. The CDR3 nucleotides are TGTGCCAGCAGCTCCCGGGGCCAAGAGACCCAGTACTTC. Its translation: CASSSRGQETQYF. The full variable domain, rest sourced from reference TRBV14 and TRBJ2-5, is EAGVTQFPSHSVIEKGQTVTLRCDPISGHDNLYWYRRVMGKEIKFLLHFVKESKQDESGMPNNRFLAERTGGTYSTLKVQPAELEDSGVYFCASSSRGQETQYFGPGTRLLVL.

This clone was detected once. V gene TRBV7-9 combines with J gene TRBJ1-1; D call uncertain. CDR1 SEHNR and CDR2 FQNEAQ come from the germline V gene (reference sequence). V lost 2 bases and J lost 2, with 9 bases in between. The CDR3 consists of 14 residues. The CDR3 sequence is CASSLQNSNTEAFF. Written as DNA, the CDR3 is TGTGCCAGCAGCTTACAAAACTCCAACACTGAAGCTTTCTTT.

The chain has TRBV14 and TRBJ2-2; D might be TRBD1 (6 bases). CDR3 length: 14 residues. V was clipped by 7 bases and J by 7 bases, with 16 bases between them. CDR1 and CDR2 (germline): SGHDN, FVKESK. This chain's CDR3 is CASNLAGASGELFF. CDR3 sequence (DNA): TGTGCCAGCAACCTAGCAGGGGCGAGCGGGGAGCTGTTTTTT. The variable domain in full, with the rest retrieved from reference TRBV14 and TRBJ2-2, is EAGVTQFPSHSVIEKGQTVTLRCDPISGHDNLYWYRRVMGKEIKFLLHFVKESKQDESGMPNNRFLAERTGGTYSTLKVQPAELEDSGVYFCASNLAGASGELFFGEGSRLTVL.

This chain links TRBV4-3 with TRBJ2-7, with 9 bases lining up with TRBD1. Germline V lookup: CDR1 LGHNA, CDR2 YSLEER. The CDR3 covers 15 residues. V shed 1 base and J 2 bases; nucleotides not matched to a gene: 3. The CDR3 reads CASSQGTGATYEQYF. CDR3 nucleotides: TGCGCCAGCAGCCAAGGGACAGGGGCCACCTACGAGCAGTACTTC.

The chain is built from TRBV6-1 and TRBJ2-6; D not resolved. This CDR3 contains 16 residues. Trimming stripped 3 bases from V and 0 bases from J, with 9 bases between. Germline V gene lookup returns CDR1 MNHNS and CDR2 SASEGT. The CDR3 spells CASSESSGSGANVLTF. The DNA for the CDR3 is TGTGCCAGCAGTGAGTCTTCCGGCTCTGGGGCCAACGTCCTGACTTTC.

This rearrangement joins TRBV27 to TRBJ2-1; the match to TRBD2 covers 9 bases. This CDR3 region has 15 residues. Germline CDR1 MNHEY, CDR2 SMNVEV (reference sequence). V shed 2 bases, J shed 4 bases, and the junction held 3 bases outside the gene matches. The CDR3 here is CASSLRTSAYNEQFF. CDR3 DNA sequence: TGTGCCAGCAGTTTACGGACTAGCGCTTACAATGAGCAGTTCTTC.

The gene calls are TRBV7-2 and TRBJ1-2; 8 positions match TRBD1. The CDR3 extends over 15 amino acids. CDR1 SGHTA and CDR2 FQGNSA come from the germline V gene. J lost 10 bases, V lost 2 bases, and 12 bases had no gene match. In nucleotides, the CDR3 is TGTGCCAGCAGCTTATCCGGACAGGGAGTTTTATCCTACACCTTC. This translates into CASSLSGQGVLSYTF.

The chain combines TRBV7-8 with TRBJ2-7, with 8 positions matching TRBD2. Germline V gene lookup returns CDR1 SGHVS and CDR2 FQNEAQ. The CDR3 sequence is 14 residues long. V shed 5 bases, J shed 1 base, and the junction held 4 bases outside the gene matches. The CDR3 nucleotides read TGTGCCAGCAGCACAACTAGCGGATCCTACGAGCAGTACTTC. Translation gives CASSTTSGSYEQYF.

For the CDR3, the DNA is TGTGCCAGCAGCTTAGCGCGAAGTACGCAGTATTTT. This sequence encodes CASSLARSTQYF. The chain is built from TRBV7-8 and TRBJ2-3; D unresolved. This CDR3 has 12 amino acids. Germline V gene lookup returns CDR1 SGHVS and CDR2 FQNEAQ. V was pared by 0 bases and J by 8 bases, with 6 bases between.

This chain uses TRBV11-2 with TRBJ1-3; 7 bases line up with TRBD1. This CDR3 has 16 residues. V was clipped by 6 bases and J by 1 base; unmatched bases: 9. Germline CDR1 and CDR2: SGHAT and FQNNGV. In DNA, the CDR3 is TGTGCCAGCAGGCCCTTCAGGGGGACGTCTGGAAACACCATATATTTT. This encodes CASRPFRGTSGNTIYF.

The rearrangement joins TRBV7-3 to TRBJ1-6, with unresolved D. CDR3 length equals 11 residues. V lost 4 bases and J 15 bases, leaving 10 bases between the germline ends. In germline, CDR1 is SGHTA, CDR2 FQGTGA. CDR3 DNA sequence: TGTGCCAGCAGCTCTGGTTCGGGCCTCCACTTT. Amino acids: CASSSGSGLHF.

CDR3 sequence reads: CASSSREGMDTEAFF. CDR3 bases: TGTGCCAGCAGCTCACGGGAAGGGATGGACACTGAAGCTTTCTTT. The chain is built from TRBV7-6 and TRBJ1-1; no clear D gene. This CDR3 spans 15 amino acids. Deletions cut 4 bases from V and 3 bases from J, with 15 bases between. Germline lookup yields CDR1 SGHVS and CDR2 FNYEAQ.

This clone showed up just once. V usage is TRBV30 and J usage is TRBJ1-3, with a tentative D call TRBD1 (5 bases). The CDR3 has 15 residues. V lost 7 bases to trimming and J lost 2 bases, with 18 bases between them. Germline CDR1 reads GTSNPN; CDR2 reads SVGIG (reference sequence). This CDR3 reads CASSTGGGAGNTIYF. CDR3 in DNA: TGTGCCTCCTCAACGGGGGGAGGTGCTGGAAACACCATATATTTT.

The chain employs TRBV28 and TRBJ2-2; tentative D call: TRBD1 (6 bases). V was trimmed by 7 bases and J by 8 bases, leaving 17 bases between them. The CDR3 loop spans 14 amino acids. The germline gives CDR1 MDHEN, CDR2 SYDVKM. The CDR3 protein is CASNEYGGMGELFF. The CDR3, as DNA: TGTGCCAGCAATGAGTATGGGGGCATGGGGGAGCTGTTTTTT.

The CDR3 DNA reads as TGCAGCGTTGAAAAGCCTAGCGGGAGTTATACGCAGTATTTT. Translating it yields CSVEKPSGSYTQYF. The chain uses TRBV29-1 and TRBJ2-3, with TRBD2 matching over 10 bases. Germline CDR1 SQVTM, CDR2 ANQGSEA. The CDR3 length is 14 residues. V dropped 2 bases and J dropped 7; count of bases not matched to a gene: 6.

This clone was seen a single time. As DNA, the CDR3 is TGTGCCATCAGTCCCGGACAGGGGAAGGGAAACAATCAGCCCCAGCATTTT. Translated, it gives CAISPGQGKGNNQPQHF. V gene TRBV10-3 combines with J gene TRBJ1-5; 9 bases are shared with TRBD1. This CDR3 is built from 17 residues. Per germline, CDR1 ENHRY and CDR2 SYGVKD. After removal of 5 bases from V and 3 bases from J, the junction contained 11 bases not matched to a gene.

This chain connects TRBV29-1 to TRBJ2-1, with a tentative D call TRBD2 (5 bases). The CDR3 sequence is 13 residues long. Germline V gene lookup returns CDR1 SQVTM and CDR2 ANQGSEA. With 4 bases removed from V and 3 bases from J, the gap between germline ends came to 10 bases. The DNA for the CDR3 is TGCAGCGTTGGGGTTAGCGACTACAATGAGCAGTTCTTC. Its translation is CSVGVSDYNEQFF.